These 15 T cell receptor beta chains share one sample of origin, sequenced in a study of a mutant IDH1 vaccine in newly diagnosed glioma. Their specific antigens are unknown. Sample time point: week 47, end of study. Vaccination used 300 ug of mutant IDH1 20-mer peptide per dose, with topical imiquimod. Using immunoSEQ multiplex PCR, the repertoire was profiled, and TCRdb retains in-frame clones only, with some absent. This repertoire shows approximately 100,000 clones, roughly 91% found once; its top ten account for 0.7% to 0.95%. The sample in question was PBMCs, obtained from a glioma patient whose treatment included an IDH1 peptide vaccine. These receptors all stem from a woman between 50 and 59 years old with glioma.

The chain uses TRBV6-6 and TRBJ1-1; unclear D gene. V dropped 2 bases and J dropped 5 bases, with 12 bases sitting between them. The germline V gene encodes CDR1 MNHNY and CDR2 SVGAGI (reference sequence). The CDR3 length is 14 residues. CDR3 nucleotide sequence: TGTGCCAGCAGTTACCGGCCTATGGCGACTGAAGCTTTCTTT. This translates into CASSYRPMATEAFF.

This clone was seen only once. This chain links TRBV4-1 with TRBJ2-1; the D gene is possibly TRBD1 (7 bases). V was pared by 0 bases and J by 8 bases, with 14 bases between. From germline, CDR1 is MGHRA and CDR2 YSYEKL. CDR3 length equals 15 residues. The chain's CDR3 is CASSQESDREDEQFF. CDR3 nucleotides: TGCGCCAGCAGCCAAGAGTCAGACAGGGAGGATGAGCAGTTCTTC.

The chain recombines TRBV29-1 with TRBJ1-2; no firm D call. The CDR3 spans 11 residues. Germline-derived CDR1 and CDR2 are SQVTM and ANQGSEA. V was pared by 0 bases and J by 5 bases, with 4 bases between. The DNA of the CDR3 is TGCAGCGTTGAAGACAATTATGGCTACACCTTC. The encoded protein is CSVEDNYGYTF.

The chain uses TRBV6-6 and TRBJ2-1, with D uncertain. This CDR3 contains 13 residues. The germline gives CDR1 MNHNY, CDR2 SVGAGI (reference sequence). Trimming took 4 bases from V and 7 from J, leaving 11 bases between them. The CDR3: CASSSSRRNEQFF. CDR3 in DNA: TGTGCCAGCAGTTCCTCCAGAAGGAATGAGCAGTTCTTC.

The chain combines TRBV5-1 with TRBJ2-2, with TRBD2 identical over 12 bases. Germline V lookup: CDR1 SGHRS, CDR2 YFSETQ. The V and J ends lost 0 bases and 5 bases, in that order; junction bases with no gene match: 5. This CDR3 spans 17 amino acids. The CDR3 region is CASSLVGLAGRTGELFF. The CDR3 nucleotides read TGCGCCAGCAGCTTGGTAGGACTAGCGGGAAGGACCGGGGAGCTGTTTTTT.

The CDR3 nucleotides read TGTGCCAGCAGCTCCCAACGTCAAGAGACCCAGTACTTC. It encodes CASSSQRQETQYF. J is TRBJ2-5 and V is TRBV11-2; D not resolved. This CDR3 has 13 residues. Per germline, CDR1 SGHAT and CDR2 FQNNGV. The V end was cut by 4 bases, the J end by 2 bases, with 8 bases between.

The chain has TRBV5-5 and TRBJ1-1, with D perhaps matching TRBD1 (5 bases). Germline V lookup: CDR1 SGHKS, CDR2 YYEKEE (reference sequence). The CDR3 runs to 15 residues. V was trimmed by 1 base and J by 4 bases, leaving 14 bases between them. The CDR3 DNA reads TGTGCCAGCAGCTTGTGGGGCCCGACGGTCACTGAAGCTTTCTTT. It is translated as CASSLWGPTVTEAFF.

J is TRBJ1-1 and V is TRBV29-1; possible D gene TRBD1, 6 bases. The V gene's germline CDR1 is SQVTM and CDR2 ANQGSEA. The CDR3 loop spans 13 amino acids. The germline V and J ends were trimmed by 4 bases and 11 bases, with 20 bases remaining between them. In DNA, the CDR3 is TGCAGCGTTGGACAGGTCATAGGTTTGAAGGCTTTCTTT. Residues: CSVGQVIGLKAFF.

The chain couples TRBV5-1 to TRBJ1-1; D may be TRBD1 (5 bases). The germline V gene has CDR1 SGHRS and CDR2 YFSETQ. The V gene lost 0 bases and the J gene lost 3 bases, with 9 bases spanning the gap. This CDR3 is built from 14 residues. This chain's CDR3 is CASSLGGGDTEAFF. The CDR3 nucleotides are TGCGCCAGCAGCTTGGGTGGGGGTGACACTGAAGCTTTCTTT.

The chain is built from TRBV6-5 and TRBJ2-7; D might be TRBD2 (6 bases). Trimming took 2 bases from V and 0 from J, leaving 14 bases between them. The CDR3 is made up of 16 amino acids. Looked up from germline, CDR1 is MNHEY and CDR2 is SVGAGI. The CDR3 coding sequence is TGTGCCAGCAGTTACGTAGGGGCGCGGGGCTCCTACGAGCAGTACTTC. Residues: CASSYVGARGSYEQYF.

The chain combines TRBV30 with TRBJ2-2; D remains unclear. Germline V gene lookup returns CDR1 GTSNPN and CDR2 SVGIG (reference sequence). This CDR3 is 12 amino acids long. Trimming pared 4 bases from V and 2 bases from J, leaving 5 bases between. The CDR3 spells CAWTENTGELFF. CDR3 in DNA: TGTGCCTGGACAGAAAACACCGGGGAGCTGTTTTTT. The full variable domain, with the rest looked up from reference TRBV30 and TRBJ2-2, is SQTIHQWPATLVQPVGSPLSLECTVEGTSNPNLYWYRQAAGRGLQLLFYSVGIGQISSEVPQNLSASRPQDRQFILSSKKLLLSDSGFYLCAWTENTGELFFGEGSRLTVL.

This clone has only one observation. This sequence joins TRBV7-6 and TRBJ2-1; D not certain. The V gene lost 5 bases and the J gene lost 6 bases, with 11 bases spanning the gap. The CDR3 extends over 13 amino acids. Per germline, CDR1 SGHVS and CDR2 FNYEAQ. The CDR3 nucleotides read TGTGCCAGCAGCCCCGACGTGGCCAATGAGCAGTTCTTC. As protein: CASSPDVANEQFF.

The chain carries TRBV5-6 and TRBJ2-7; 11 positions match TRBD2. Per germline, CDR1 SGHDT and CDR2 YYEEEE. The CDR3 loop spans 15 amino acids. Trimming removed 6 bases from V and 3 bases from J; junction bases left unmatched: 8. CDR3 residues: CASTVAGTSGYEQYF. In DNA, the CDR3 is TGTGCCAGCACTGTAGCCGGGACTAGCGGCTACGAGCAGTACTTC.

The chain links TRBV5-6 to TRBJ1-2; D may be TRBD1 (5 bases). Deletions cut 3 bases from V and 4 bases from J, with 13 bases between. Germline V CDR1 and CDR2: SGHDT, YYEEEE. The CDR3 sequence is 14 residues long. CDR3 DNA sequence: TGTGCCAGCAGCTCGGACGGAGACAGCTATGGCTACACCTTC. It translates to CASSSDGDSYGYTF.

The CDR3 reads CASSLNRGNEQFF. The CDR3 DNA reads as TGTGCCAGCAGCTTGAATAGGGGCAATGAGCAGTTCTTC. The chain employs TRBV7-2 and TRBJ2-1; maybe TRBD1 (5 bases). Germline-derived CDR1 and CDR2 are SGHTA and FQGNSA. Trimming left V 3 bases short and J 6 bases short, with 9 bases between. This CDR3 is built from 13 residues.